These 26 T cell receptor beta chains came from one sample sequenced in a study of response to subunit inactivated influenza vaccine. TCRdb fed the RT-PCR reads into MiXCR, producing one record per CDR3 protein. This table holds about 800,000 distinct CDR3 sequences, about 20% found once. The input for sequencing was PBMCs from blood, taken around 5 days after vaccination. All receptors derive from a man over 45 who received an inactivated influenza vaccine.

The CDR3 protein is CSAGDAGNQPQHF. The CDR3 DNA sequence: TGCAGTGCGGGGGATGCAGGCAATCAGCCCCAGCATTTT. The chain recombines TRBV20-1 with TRBJ1-5; D possibly corresponds to TRBD1 (5 bases). V dropped 6 bases and J dropped 2 bases, with 11 bases sitting between them. The CDR3 totals 13 residues. Germline V gives CDR1 DFQATT, CDR2 SNEGSKA (reference sequence).

The CDR3 reads CASSAGTHTYEQYF. CDR3 in DNA: TGTGCCAGCAGTGCCGGGACTCACACTTACGAGCAGTACTTC. The chain is built from TRBV25-1 and TRBJ2-7, with a weak D call TRBD2 (6 bases). With 4 bases removed from V and 4 bases from J, the gap between germline ends came to 14 bases. The V gene's germline CDR1 is MGHDK and CDR2 SYGVNS. There are 14 residues in the CDR3.

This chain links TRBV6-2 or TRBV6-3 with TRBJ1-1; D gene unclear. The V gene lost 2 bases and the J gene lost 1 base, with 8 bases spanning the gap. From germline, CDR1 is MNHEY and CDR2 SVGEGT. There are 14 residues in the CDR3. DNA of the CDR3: TGTGCCAGCAGTTACCCAGGACCGAACACTGAAGCTTTCTTT. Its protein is CASSYPGPNTEAFF.

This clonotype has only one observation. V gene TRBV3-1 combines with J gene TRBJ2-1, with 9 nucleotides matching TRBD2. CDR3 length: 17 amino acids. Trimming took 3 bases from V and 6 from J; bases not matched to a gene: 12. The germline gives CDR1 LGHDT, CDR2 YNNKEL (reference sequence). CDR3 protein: CASSQGLATDGFNEQFF. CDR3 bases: TGTGCCAGCAGCCAGGGACTAGCCACGGATGGATTCAATGAGCAGTTCTTC.

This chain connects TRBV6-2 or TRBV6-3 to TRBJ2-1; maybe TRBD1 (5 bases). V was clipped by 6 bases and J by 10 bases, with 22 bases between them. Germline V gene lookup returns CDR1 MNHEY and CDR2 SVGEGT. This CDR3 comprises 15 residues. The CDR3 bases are TGTGCCAGCAGCCTCCTCCGGGCCAAACCAGGGGAGCAGTTCTTC. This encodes CASSLLRAKPGEQFF.

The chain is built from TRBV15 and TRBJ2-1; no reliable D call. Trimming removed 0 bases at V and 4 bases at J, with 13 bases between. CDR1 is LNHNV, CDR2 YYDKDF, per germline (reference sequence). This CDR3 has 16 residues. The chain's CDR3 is CATSRDWLKVYNEQFF. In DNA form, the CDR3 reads TGTGCCACCAGCAGAGATTGGTTAAAGGTATACAATGAGCAGTTCTTC.

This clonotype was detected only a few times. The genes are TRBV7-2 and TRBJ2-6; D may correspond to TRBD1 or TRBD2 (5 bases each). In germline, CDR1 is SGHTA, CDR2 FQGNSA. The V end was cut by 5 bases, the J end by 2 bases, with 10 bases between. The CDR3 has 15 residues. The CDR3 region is CASSRRGAGANVLTF. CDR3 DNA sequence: TGTGCCAGCAGCAGGAGAGGGGCTGGGGCCAACGTCCTGACTTTC.

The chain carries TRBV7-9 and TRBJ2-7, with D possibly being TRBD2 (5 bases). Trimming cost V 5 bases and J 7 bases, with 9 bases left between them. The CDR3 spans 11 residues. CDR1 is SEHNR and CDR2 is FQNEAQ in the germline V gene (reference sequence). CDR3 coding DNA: TGTGCCAGCAGCCGGACTGGTGAGCAGTACTTC. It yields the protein CASSRTGEQYF.

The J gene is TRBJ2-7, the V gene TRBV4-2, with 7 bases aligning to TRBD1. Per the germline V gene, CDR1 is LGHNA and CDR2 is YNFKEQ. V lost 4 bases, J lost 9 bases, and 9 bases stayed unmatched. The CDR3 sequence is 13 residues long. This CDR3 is CASSPERQGVQYF. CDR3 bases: TGTGCCAGCAGCCCGGAAAGACAGGGAGTGCAGTACTTC.

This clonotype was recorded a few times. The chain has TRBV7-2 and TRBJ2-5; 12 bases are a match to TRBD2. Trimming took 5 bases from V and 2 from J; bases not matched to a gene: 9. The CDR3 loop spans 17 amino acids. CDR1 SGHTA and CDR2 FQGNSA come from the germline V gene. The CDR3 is CASSPGTSGLIQETQYF. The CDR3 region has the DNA TGTGCCAGCAGCCCCGGGACTAGCGGGTTGATTCAAGAGACCCAGTACTTC.

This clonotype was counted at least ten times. The DNA for the CDR3 is TGTGCCAGCAGCGGACTAGCCGGGGAGCTGTTTTTT. It is translated as CASSGLAGELFF. The rearrangement links TRBV27 to TRBJ2-2, with TRBD2 matching over 7 bases. From germline, CDR1 is MNHEY and CDR2 SMNVEV (reference sequence). The CDR3 loop spans 12 amino acids. J was trimmed by 6 bases and V by 6 bases; bases with no gene match: 1.

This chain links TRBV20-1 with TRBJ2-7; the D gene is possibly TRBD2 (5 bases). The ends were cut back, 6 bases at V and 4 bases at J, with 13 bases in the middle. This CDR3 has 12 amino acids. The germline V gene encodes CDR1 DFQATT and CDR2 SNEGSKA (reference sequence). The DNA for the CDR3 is TGCAGTGCCCGAAGCGGCCAGTACGAGCAGTACTTC. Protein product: CSARSGQYEQYF.

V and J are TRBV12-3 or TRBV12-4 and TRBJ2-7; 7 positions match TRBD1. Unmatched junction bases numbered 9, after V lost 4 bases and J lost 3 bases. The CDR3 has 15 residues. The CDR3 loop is CASSSPGTAIYEQYF. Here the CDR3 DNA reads TGTGCCAGCAGTTCCCCCGGGACAGCAATCTACGAGCAGTACTTC.

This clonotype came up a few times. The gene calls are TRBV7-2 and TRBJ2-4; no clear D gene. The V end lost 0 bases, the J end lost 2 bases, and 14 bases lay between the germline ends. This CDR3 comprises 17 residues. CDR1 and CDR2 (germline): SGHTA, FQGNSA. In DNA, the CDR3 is TGTGCCAGCAGCTTAGCGAGCCCTGGGTTGACCAAAAACATTCAGTACTTC. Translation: CASSLASPGLTKNIQYF.

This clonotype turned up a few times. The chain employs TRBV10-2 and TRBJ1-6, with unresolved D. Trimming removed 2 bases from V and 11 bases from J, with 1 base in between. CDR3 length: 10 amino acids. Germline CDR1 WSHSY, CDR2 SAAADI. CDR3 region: CASSEPPLHF. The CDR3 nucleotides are TGCGCCAGCAGTGAGCCACCCCTCCACTTT.

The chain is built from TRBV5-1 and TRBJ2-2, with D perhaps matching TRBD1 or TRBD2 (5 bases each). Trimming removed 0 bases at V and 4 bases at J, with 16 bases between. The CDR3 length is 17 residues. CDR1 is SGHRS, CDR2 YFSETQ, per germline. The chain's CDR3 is CASSLGGPIPTTGELFF. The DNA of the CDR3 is TGCGCCAGCAGCTTGGGGGGACCGATTCCTACCACCGGGGAGCTGTTTTTT. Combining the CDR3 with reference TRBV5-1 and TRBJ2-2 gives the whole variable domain KAGVTQTPRYLIKTRGQQVTLSCSPISGHRSVSWYQQTPGQGLQFLFEYFSETQRNKGNFPGRFSGRQFSNSRSEMNVSTLELGDSALYLCASSLGGPIPTTGELFFGEGSRLTVL.

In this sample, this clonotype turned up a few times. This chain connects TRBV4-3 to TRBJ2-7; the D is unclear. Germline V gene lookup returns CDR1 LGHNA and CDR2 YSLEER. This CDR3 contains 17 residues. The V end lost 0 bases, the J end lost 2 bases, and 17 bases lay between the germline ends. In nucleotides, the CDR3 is TGCGCCAGCAGCCAAGATCTATTTGGTCTACCGACCTACGAGCAGTACTTC. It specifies CASSQDLFGLPTYEQYF.

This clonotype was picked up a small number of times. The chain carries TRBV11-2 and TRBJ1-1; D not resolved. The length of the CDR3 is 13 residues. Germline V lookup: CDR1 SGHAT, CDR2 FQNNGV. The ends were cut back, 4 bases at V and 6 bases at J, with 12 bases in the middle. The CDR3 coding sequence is TGTGCCAGCAGCTCAAACCGCGCGGCTGAAGCTTTCTTT. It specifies CASSSNRAAEAFF. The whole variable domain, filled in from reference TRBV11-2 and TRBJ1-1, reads EAGVAQSPRYKIIEKRQSVAFWCNPISGHATLYWYQQILGQGPKLLIQFQNNGVVDDSQLPKDRFSAERLKGVDSTLKIQPAKLEDSAVYLCASSSNRAAEAFFGQGTRLTVV.

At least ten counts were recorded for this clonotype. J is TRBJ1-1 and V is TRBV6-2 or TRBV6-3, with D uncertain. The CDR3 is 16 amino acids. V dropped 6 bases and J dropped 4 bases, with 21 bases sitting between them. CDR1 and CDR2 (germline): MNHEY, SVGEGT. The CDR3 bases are TGTGCCAGCAGCTCCTGGTCCTCCTCTTACCCCACTGAAGCTTTCTTT. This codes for CASSSWSSSYPTEAFF.

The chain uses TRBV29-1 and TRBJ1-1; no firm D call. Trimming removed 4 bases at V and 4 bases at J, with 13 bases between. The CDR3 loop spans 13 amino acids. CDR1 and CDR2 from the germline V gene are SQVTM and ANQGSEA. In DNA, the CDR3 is TGCAGCGTTGCCCAGACTCCGGGCACTGAAGCTTTCTTT. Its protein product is CSVAQTPGTEAFF.

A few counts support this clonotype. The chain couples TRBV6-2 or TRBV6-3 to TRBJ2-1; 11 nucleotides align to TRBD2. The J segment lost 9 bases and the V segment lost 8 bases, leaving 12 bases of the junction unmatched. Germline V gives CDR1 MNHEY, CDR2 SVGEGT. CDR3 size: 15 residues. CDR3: CASLAGSSGGLEQFF. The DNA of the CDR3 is TGTGCCAGCCTAGCTGGGTCTAGCGGGGGGCTTGAGCAGTTCTTC.

The CDR3 spells CASSFWTSGTTSTDTQYF. The CDR3 DNA reads as TGCGCCAGCAGCTTCTGGACTAGCGGAACTACTAGCACAGATACGCAGTATTTT. The V call is TRBV5-1, the J call TRBJ2-3, with 10 bases fitting TRBD2. CDR3 size: 18 residues. Germline V gene lookup returns CDR1 SGHRS and CDR2 YFSETQ. V gave up 2 bases and J gave up 0 bases; unmatched junction bases: 9.

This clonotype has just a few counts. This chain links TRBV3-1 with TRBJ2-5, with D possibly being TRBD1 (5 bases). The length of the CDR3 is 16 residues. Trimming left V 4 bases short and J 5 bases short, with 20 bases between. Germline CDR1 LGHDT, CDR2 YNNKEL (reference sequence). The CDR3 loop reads CASSLRLVQGDETQYF. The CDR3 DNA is TGTGCCAGCAGCCTACGACTCGTGCAGGGTGATGAGACCCAGTACTTC.

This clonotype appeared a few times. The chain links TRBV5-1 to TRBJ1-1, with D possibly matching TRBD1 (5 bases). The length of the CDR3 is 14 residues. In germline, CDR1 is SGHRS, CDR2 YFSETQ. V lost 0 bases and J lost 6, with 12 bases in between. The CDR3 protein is CASSLGGEVAEAFF. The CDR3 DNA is TGCGCCAGCAGCTTGGGGGGGGAGGTCGCTGAAGCTTTCTTT. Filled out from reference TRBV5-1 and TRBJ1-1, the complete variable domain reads KAGVTQTPRYLIKTRGQQVTLSCSPISGHRSVSWYQQTPGQGLQFLFEYFSETQRNKGNFPGRFSGRQFSNSRSEMNVSTLELGDSALYLCASSLGGEVAEAFFGQGTRLTVV.

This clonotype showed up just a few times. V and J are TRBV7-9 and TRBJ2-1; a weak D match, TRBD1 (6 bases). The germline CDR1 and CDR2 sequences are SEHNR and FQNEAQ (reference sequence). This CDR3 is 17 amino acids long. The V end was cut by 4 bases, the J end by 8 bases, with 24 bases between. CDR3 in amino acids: CASSWRPTGPLSDEQFF. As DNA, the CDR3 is TGTGCCAGCAGCTGGCGACCGACAGGCCCTTTGAGCGATGAGCAGTTCTTC.

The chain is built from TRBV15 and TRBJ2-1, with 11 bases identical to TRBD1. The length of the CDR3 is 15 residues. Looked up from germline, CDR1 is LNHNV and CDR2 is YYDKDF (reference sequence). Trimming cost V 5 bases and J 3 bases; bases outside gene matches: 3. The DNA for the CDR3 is TGTGCCACCAGCTGGGGACAGGGGGGCTACAATGAGCAGTTCTTC. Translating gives CATSWGQGGYNEQFF.